A single sample is the source of the 28 T cell receptor beta chains below, sequenced in a study of blood T cell repertoires in COVID-19 (dated by TCRdb to 2019 to 2021). The method was the immunoSEQ multiplex PCR assay. The clones in this table, taken by TCRdb from immuneACCESS, are in-frame only. Not every clone is retained; where verified, under half of the shortfall comes from an unresolved V gene, and the cause of the rest is unknown. The sample includes about 78,000 clones, with about 85% observed a single time. The top ten constitute around 5.3% of the sample. Sequencing input: peripheral blood. The receptors here all came from a man aged 55 to 69 with active or convalescent COVID-19.

V and J are TRBV7-6 and TRBJ1-2, with D maybe TRBD1 (6 bases). The CDR3 is 14 residues long. Germline CDR1 is SGHVS and CDR2 is FNYEAQ. V was cut by 5 bases and J by 2 bases, with 12 bases left in between. The CDR3 DNA reads as TGTGCCAGCAGCCCTTGGACAGCGAACTATGGCTACACCTTC. Protein product: CASSPWTANYGYTF.

The chain links TRBV6-5 to TRBJ1-1; no reliable D call. Germline values: CDR1 MNHEY, CDR2 SVGAGI. Trimming removed 10 bases at V and 1 base at J, with 13 bases between. This CDR3 is 13 amino acids long. The CDR3 DNA reads TGTGCCACCATGCGGGGAGGGAACACTGAAGCTTTCTTT. This translates into CATMRGGNTEAFF.

The chain combines TRBV7-8 with TRBJ2-7; D is ambiguous. V was trimmed by 3 bases and J by 2 bases, leaving 5 bases between them. CDR1 is SGHVS, CDR2 FQNEAQ, per germline. The CDR3 extends over 12 amino acids. The CDR3 spells CASSLSAYEQYF. In DNA form, the CDR3 reads TGTGCCAGCAGCTTGAGTGCCTACGAGCAGTACTTC.

The V call is TRBV4-3, the J call TRBJ1-2; the match to TRBD1 covers 11 bases. The CDR3 has 16 residues. CDR1 and CDR2 from the germline V gene are LGHNA and YSLEER. V lost 0 bases, J lost 7 bases, and 7 bases stayed unmatched. CDR3 in amino acids: CASSQDPLDRGRGYTF. The DNA for the CDR3 is TGCGCCAGCAGCCAAGACCCTTTGGACAGGGGGCGTGGCTACACCTTC.

V usage is TRBV7-2 and J usage is TRBJ2-7; 10 bases map to TRBD1. This CDR3 has 15 residues. CDR1 is SGHTA and CDR2 is FQGNSA in the germline V gene. V shed 6 bases, J shed 5 bases, and the junction held 10 bases outside the gene matches. The CDR3 sequence is CASSSRTGGFDEQYF. CDR3 coding DNA: TGTGCCAGCAGTTCCCGGACAGGGGGTTTCGACGAGCAGTACTTC.

The rearrangement links TRBV19 to TRBJ1-1; 7 bases align to TRBD1. Germline V CDR1 and CDR2: LNHDA, SQIVND (reference sequence). CDR3 length: 14 residues. V trimming: 4 bases; J trimming: 4 bases; junction bases outside the gene matches: 6. CDR3 protein: CASSRGQSGTEAFF. As DNA, the CDR3 is TGTGCCAGTAGTAGGGGACAGTCGGGCACTGAAGCTTTCTTT.

This chain uses TRBV29-1 with TRBJ1-1, with 10 bases aligning to TRBD1. The CDR3 runs 14 residues. Germline trimming cut 6 bases from V and 8 bases from J; bases unmatched to any gene: 12. Germline V gives CDR1 SQVTM, CDR2 ANQGSEA. The CDR3 protein is CSVLRDRGSMEAFF. As DNA, the CDR3 is TGCAGCGTCCTCAGGGACAGGGGATCAATGGAAGCTTTCTTT.

The J gene is TRBJ1-6, the V gene TRBV6-5, with D unclear. There are 15 residues in the CDR3. Germline V gene data show CDR1 as MNHEY and CDR2 as SVGAGI. Trimming took off 8 bases at V and 1 base at J, with 12 bases between the two ends. CDR3 amino acids: CASGLGVSYNSPLHF. In DNA form, the CDR3 reads TGTGCCAGCGGACTAGGAGTATCCTATAATTCACCCCTCCACTTT.

The chain is built from TRBV7-9 and TRBJ1-3; D ambiguous. Trimming took 0 bases from V and 1 from J, leaving 13 bases between them. Per the germline V gene, CDR1 is SEHNR and CDR2 is FQNEAQ (reference sequence). The CDR3 has 17 amino acids. This CDR3 reads CASSLAPGLRSGNTIYF. The CDR3 nucleotides are TGTGCCAGCAGCTTAGCGCCGGGGTTAAGGTCTGGAAACACCATATATTTT.

This rearrangement joins TRBV7-9 to TRBJ2-5, with a tentative D call TRBD2 (5 bases). Per germline, CDR1 SEHNR and CDR2 FQNEAQ (reference sequence). Trimming removed 1 base from V and 5 bases from J, with 11 bases in between. This CDR3 region has 14 residues. The CDR3, as DNA: TGTGCCAGCAGCTTAGGTCAGCCGGGGGAGACCCAGTACTTC. Its translation: CASSLGQPGETQYF.

The chain combines TRBV4-2 with TRBJ2-1; the match to TRBD1 covers 9 bases. The CDR3 has 16 amino acids. The ends lost 0 bases at V and 4 bases at J; junction bases unmatched: 4. CDR1 is LGHNA and CDR2 is YNFKEQ in the germline V gene. In nucleotides, the CDR3 is TGTGCCAGCAGCCAAGATACGACAGGGGGGTACAATGAGCAGTTCTTC. This translates into CASSQDTTGGYNEQFF.

The rearrangement links TRBV2 to TRBJ1-6; D gene ambiguous. This CDR3 region has 13 residues. Germline values: CDR1 SNHLY, CDR2 FYNNEI. V lost 6 bases, J lost 7 bases, and 10 bases lay in between. CDR3 region: CASRVFGNSPLHF. The CDR3 coding sequence is TGTGCCAGCAGGGTTTTCGGGAATTCACCCCTCCACTTT.

In its sample, this clone was seen a few times. V and J are TRBV7-2 and TRBJ2-4; a possible D gene is TRBD2 (5 bases). This CDR3 spans 14 amino acids. Per the germline V gene, CDR1 is SGHTA and CDR2 is FQGNSA. V was clipped by 5 bases and J by 2 bases, with 10 bases between them. The CDR3 loop is CASSASGSKNIQYF. In DNA, the CDR3 is TGTGCCAGCAGCGCCTCGGGGTCCAAAAACATTCAGTACTTC. The whole variable domain, filled in from reference TRBV7-2 and TRBJ2-4, reads GAGVSQSPSNKVTEKGKDVELRCDPISGHTALYWYRQSLGQGLEFLIYFQGNSAPDKSGLPSDRFSAERTGGSVSTLTIQRTQQEDSAVYLCASSASGSKNIQYFGAGTRLSVL.

The genes are TRBV7-2 and TRBJ1-5; D possibly corresponds to TRBD1 (5 bases). Trimming took 3 bases from V and 6 from J, leaving 15 bases between them. Germline CDR1 is SGHTA and CDR2 is FQGNSA. The CDR3 spans 15 residues. CDR3 in DNA: TGTGCCAGCAGCTTCGGGACGGCGGGGATTCAGCCCCAGCATTTT. Translated: CASSFGTAGIQPQHF.

In its sample, this clone was seen a few times. V and J are TRBV7-9 and TRBJ2-1, with TRBD2 as a possible D gene (5 bases). Germline V gene sequence: CDR1 SEHNR, CDR2 FQNEAQ (reference sequence). Trimming stripped 2 bases from V and 8 bases from J, with 10 bases between. The CDR3 runs to 13 residues. The CDR3 DNA reads as TGTGCCAGCAGCTTAAGAGGGATTGATGAGCAGTTCTTC. Its protein product is CASSLRGIDEQFF.

In its sample, this clone was seen a few times. The genes are TRBV7-8 and TRBJ2-7; TRBD1 is a possible D gene (5 bases). Germline V gives CDR1 SGHVS, CDR2 FQNEAQ. The CDR3 is 15 amino acids. Trimming took off 3 bases at V and 1 base at J, with 13 bases between the two ends. In DNA form, the CDR3 reads TGTGCCAGCAGCTTTACTCGACAGACTTCCTACGAGCAGTACTTC. Protein sequence: CASSFTRQTSYEQYF.

The chain has TRBV4-3 and TRBJ2-1; a weak D match, TRBD2 (6 bases). Per the germline V gene, CDR1 is LGHNA and CDR2 is YSLEER. The V end lost 2 bases, the J end lost 8 bases, and 16 bases lay between the germline ends. CDR3 size: 15 residues. In DNA, the CDR3 is TGCGCCAGCAGCCAACAGGGTGGAGGGGCATATGAGCAGTTCTTC. Its protein is CASSQQGGGAYEQFF.

The V and J genes are TRBV14 and TRBJ1-4, with D perhaps TRBD1 (6 bases). With 4 bases removed from V and 6 bases from J, the gap between germline ends came to 9 bases. The CDR3 is made up of 13 amino acids. Germline V gives CDR1 SGHDN, CDR2 FVKESK. The CDR3 reads CASSRGGDEKLFF. CDR3 nucleotides: TGTGCCAGCAGCCGAGGGGGGGATGAAAAACTGTTTTTT.

The V gene is TRBV7-9, the J gene TRBJ1-2; 7 bases agree with TRBD1. J was trimmed by 8 bases and V by 4 bases; bases with no gene match: 25. CDR3 length: 19 residues. Germline assignment: CDR1 SEHNR and CDR2 FQNEAQ (reference sequence). The DNA for the CDR3 is TGTGCCAGCAGCTCCCTCTTTCCCCTGGTGGACCTACAGGGGTTGGGCTACACCTTC. Protein: CASSSLFPLVDLQGLGYTF.

The J gene is TRBJ1-2, the V gene TRBV19; 9 nucleotides align to TRBD1. The CDR3 sequence is 14 residues long. With 6 bases clipped from V and 6 bases from J, the junction kept 8 bases outside the gene matches. Germline values: CDR1 LNHDA, CDR2 SQIVND (reference sequence). The CDR3 here is CASSSTGGSHGYTF. The CDR3 region has the DNA TGTGCCAGTAGCTCGACAGGGGGAAGCCATGGCTACACCTTC.

The chain has TRBV15 and TRBJ2-3; tentative D call: TRBD2 (5 bases). The CDR3 sequence is 13 residues long. V shed 5 bases and J shed 4 bases, with 10 bases lying between them. Per the germline V gene, CDR1 is LNHNV and CDR2 is YYDKDF (reference sequence). In nucleotides, the CDR3 is TGTGCCACCAGCCCGTCAGCGGCAGATACGCAGTATTTT. Amino acid sequence: CATSPSAADTQYF.

This chain connects TRBV4-3 to TRBJ2-5, with 10 bases lining up with TRBD2. The CDR3 totals 16 residues. Trimming cost V 1 base and J 4 bases; bases outside gene matches: 6. Germline-derived CDR1 and CDR2 are LGHNA and YSLEER. The CDR3 region has the DNA TGCGCCAGCAGCCAAGGGGTAGCGGGGGGAAGAGAGACCCAGTACTTC. Translation gives CASSQGVAGGRETQYF.

Points on this clone: The same CDR3 can be traced to other DNA sequences in this sample. The chain employs TRBV5-1 and TRBJ2-7; D ambiguous. The CDR3 is made up of 13 amino acids. V was cut by 0 bases and J by 1 base, with 5 bases left in between. The V gene's germline CDR1 is SGHRS and CDR2 YFSETQ. Written as DNA, the CDR3 is TGCGCCAGCAGCTTGGACGGGTCCTACGAGCAGTACTTC. Translating gives CASSLDGSYEQYF.

The V gene is TRBV6-5, the J gene TRBJ1-1; 8 bases agree with TRBD1. The V segment lost 8 bases and the J segment 4 bases; nucleotides outside the gene matches: 6. Germline CDR1 and CDR2: MNHEY and SVGAGI. This CDR3 is 13 amino acids long. The CDR3 loop is CASGDRGRTEAFF. CDR3 DNA: TGTGCCAGCGGAGACAGGGGACGCACTGAAGCTTTCTTT.

This rearrangement joins TRBV5-4 to TRBJ1-2, with D perhaps matching TRBD1 (6 bases). The CDR3 is 12 residues long. V lost 4 bases to trimming and J lost 5 bases, with 9 bases between them. CDR1 SGHNT and CDR2 YYREEE come from the germline V gene (reference sequence). CDR3 nucleotides: TGTGCCAGCAGCCAGACAGGTTATGGCTACACCTTC. Translating gives CASSQTGYGYTF.

The chain couples TRBV4-3 to TRBJ2-5, with D possibly being TRBD2 (6 bases). CDR1 LGHNA and CDR2 YSLEER come from the germline V gene. Trimming cost V 1 base and J 1 base, with 10 bases left between them. The CDR3 extends over 15 amino acids. This CDR3 reads CASSQGGTSQETQYF. The CDR3 region has the DNA TGCGCCAGCAGCCAAGGGGGGACTTCCCAAGAGACCCAGTACTTC.

The rearrangement uses TRBV20-1 and TRBJ1-2, with TRBD1 identical over 8 bases. CDR1 is DFQATT and CDR2 is SNEGSKA in the germline V gene (reference sequence). The CDR3 consists of 11 residues. The V gene end was trimmed by 3 bases and the J gene end by 6 bases; junction bases not matched to a gene: 0. CDR3 sequence: CSASRGHGYTF. The CDR3 DNA follows: TGCAGTGCTAGCAGGGGGCATGGCTACACCTTC.

This clone was observed a few times. The rearrangement joins TRBV19 to TRBJ1-4; 8 nucleotides match TRBD1. The CDR3 consists of 18 residues. Looked up from germline, CDR1 is LNHDA and CDR2 is SQIVND (reference sequence). Germline trimming cut 7 bases from V and 2 bases from J; bases unmatched to any gene: 15. In nucleotides, the CDR3 is TGTGCCAGTATCAAAACAGGGGGACTGCGGGTCACTAATGAAAAACTGTTTTTT. This translates into CASIKTGGLRVTNEKLFF.